The source of this T cell receptor (beta chain) is a study of T cell repertoires in cytomegalovirus infection. Turning to the study itself: Carrying CMV and the relevant HLA type showed in public TCR beta signatures.

Trimming pared 2 bases from V and 1 base from J, leaving 3 bases between. Germline V gives CDR1 SEHNR, CDR2 FQNEAQ (reference sequence). This CDR3 is 12 amino acids long. Regarding the study as a whole: HLA-C-restricted, CMV-specific TCR beta clonotypes were dominant ex vivo.

The table lists this clonotype with a few counts. The antigen is not known. MiXCR, applied by TCRdb to the reads, yields one record per CDR3 protein. Among 200,000 or so distinct CDR3 sequences listed, around 35% were seen once. This clonotype was sampled from a human donor in good health (CMV status not recorded). Some clones in this sample may be carry-over from other donors' samples. This chain uses TRBV7-9 with TRBJ2-7; D gene ambiguous. The specimen comprised CD8+ T cells from cultured PBMCs, sampled from culture after CMV antigen stimulation. In DNA form, the CDR3 reads TGTGCCAGCAGCTTAAGATCCTACGAGCAGTACTTC. It encodes CASSLRSYEQYF.